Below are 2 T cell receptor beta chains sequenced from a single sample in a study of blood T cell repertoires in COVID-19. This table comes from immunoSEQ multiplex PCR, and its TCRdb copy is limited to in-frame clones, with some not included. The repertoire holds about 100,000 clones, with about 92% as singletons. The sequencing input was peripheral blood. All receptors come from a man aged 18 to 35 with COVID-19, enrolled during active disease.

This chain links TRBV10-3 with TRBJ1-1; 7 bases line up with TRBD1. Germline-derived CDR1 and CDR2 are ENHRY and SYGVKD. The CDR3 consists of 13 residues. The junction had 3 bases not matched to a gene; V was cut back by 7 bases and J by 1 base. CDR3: CAITRQGNTEAFF. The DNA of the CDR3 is TGTGCCATCACTAGACAGGGGAACACTGAAGCTTTCTTT.

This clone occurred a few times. The CDR3 DNA is TGTGCCAGCAGGAGGACAGAGTTGAACACTGAAGCTTTCTTT. Translated, it gives CASRRTELNTEAFF. This sequence joins TRBV6-5 and TRBJ1-1; TRBD1 is a possible D gene (6 bases). The germline CDR1 and CDR2 sequences are MNHEY and SVGAGI. The germline V and J ends were trimmed by 6 bases and 0 bases, with 11 bases remaining between them. The CDR3 is 14 amino acids.